This TCR beta chain was sequenced during a study of blood T cell repertoires in COVID-19. Study-wide context: PBMCs, B-cell-depleted T cells, or T cells were the source of the cDNA or gDNA that made up the material.

Sequencing was performed with immunoSEQ multiplex PCR; in TCRdb, only in-frame clones are kept and a portion is missing. The data contain some 320,000 clones, roughly 90% of them seen just once; the ten biggest clones take up 2% to 3%. Before being deemed recovered, Cohort 3 donors had two negative PCRs, clearance, or symptom resolution. Input material: PBMCs or T cells enriched from blood (not recorded which). The receptor's source is a man in his 60s who had recovered from COVID-19.

CDR3 protein: CASTVTDTQYF. The CDR3 DNA reads as TGTGCCAGCACAGTTACAGATACGCAGTATTTT. The chain has TRBV12-3 or TRBV12-4 and TRBJ2-3; no clear D. The germline V and J ends were trimmed by 7 bases and 3 bases, with 5 bases remaining between them. The CDR3 has 11 amino acids.